This T cell receptor beta chain was obtained from a study of T cells in Graves' hyperthyroidism and ophthalmopathy. This clonotype was seen at least ten times. TCR beta CDR3 regions were amplified from RNA. The HTBI primer set drove a first-round RT-PCR of the TCR CDR3. TCRdb reprocessed the multiplex PCR reads with MiXCR, giving one entry per CDR3 protein. The sample holds a few hundred thousand distinct CDR3 sequences, 13% seen once. Diagnosis rested on symptoms, serum thyroxine and TRAb, thyroid ultrasound, and orbital computed tomography. The length of the CDR3 is 15 residues. Deletions cut 4 bases from V and 7 bases from J, with 19 bases between. The V gene's germline CDR1 is SGHVS and CDR2 FQNEAQ.

This chain joins TRBV7-8 and TRBJ1-2, with D maybe TRBD1 (5 bases). Sequencing input: blood. This TCR was sampled from a woman under 30 with Graves' hyperthyroidism. CDR3 loop: CASSSAVPQGSGYTF. The CDR3 coding sequence is TGTGCCAGCAGCTCAGCCGTTCCCCAGGGTAGTGGCTACACCTTC. Complete variable domain (other parts from reference TRBV7-8 and TRBJ1-2): GAGVSQSPRYKVAKRGQDVALRCDPISGHVSLFWYQQALGQGPEFLTYFQNEAQLDKSGLPSDRFFAERPEGSVSTLKIQRTQQEDSAVYLCASSSAVPQGSGYTFGSGTRLTVV.